This T cell receptor beta chain was sequenced during a study of blood T cells in healthy people across ages. General observations from the study: Unsorted PBMCs prevented conclusive naive versus antigen-experienced comparison.

For the second PCR, which ran for 7 to 11 cycles, a sample-barcoded 5' primer and a J-beta primer mix were used. One entry per CDR3 protein results from TCRdb running MiXCR on the 5' RACE reads. The data hold 1.5 million or so distinct CDR3 sequences, with about 40% observed a single time. The donors, aged about 6 to 100, were healthy Caucasians from Russia. A word on this clonotype: The antigen is not known.

The CDR3 spans 14 residues. V was clipped by 8 bases and J by 4 bases, with 17 bases between them. Germline CDR1 MNHNS, CDR2 SASEGT. This sequence joins TRBV6-1 and TRBJ1-2; maybe TRBD1 (6 bases). The specimen was blood. This TCR was sampled from a woman between 18 and 29 years old in good health. This CDR3 reads CASLADRTRYGYTF. CDR3 nucleotides: TGTGCCAGCCTTGCAGACAGGACCCGCTATGGCTACACCTTC.